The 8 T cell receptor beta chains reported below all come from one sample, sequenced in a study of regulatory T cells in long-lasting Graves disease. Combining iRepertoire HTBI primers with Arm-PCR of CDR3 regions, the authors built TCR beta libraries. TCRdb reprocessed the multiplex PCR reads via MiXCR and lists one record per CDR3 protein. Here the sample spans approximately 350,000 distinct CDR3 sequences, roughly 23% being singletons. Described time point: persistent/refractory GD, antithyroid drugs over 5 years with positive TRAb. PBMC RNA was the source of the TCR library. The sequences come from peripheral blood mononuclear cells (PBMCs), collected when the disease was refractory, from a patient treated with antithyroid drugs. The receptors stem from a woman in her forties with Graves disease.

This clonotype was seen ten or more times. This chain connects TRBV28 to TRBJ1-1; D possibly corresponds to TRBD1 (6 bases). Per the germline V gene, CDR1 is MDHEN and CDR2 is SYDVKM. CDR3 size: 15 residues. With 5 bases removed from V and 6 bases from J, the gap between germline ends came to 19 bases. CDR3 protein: CASSQLTGVFPEAFF. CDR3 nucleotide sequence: TGTGCCAGCAGTCAACTGACAGGCGTGTTTCCTGAAGCTTTCTTT.

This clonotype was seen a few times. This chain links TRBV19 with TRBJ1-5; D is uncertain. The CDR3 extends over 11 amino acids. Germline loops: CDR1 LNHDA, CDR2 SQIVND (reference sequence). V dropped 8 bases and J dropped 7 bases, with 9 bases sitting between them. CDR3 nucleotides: TGTGCCAGTGGGAAAGAACAGCCCCAGCATTTT. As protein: CASGKEQPQHF.

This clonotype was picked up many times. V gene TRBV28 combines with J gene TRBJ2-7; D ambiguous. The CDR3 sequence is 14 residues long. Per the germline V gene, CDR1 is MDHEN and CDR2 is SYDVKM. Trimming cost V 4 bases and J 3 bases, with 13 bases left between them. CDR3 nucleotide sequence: TGTGCCAGCAGTTCGGATCCTATAAACTACGAGCAGTACTTC. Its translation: CASSSDPINYEQYF.

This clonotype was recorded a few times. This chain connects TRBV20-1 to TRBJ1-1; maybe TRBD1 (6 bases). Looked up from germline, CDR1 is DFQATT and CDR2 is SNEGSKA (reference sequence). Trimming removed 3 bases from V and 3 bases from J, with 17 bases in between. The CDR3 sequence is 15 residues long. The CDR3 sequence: CSASVRGRVDTEAFF. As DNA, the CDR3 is TGCAGTGCTAGTGTCAGGGGAAGGGTGGACACTGAAGCTTTCTTT.

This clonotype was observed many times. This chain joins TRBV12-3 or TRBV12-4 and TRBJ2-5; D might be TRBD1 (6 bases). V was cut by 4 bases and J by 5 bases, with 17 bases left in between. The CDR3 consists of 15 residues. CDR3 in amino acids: CASSSFRGRGETQYF. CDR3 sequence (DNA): TGTGCCAGCAGTTCATTCAGGGGCCGTGGTGAGACCCAGTACTTC.

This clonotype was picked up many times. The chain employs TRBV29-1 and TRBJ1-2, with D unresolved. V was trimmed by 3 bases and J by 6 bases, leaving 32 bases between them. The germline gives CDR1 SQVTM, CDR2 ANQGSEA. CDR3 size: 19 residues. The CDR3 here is CSVDGVKKPLPSGRNGYTF. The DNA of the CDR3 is TGCAGCGTTGATGGGGTTAAAAAACCCTTGCCATCTGGACGCAATGGCTACACCTTC.

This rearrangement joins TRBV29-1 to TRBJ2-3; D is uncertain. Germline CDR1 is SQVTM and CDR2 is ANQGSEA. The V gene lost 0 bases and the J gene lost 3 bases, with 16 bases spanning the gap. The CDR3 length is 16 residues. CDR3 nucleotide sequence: TGCAGCGTTGAAGATGAGGCCATTGAAGGGACAGATACGCAGTATTTT. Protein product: CSVEDEAIEGTDTQYF.

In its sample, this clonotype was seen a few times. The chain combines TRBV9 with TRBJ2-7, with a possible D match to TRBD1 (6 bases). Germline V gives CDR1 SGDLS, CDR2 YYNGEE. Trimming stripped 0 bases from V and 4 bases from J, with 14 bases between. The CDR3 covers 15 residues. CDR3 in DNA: TGTGCCAGCAGCGTAGGGACGGGACACATATACGAGCAGTACTTC. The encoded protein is CASSVGTGHIYEQYF.